The 20 T cell receptor beta chains below all came from one sample that was sequenced in a study of T cells in Graves' hyperthyroidism and ophthalmopathy. Using RNA transcripts as the source, TCR beta CDR3 regions were amplified. When the TCR CDR3 underwent first-round RT-PCR, the HTBI primer set was used. Using its own MiXCR run on the multiplex PCR reads, TCRdb lists one record per CDR3 protein. The table has roughly 500,000 distinct CDR3 sequences, under 60% seen once. Sequencing used peripheral blood or thyroid tissue (not recorded which). These receptor sequences come from an adult woman with Graves' disease, either hyperthyroidism or ophthalmopathy (not recorded which).

As to this clonotype: Possible read error: a much larger clone is one base away. The rearrangement uses TRBV7-2 and TRBJ1-5; weak D call: TRBD1 (5 bases). There are 14 residues in the CDR3. CDR1 SGHTA and CDR2 FQGNSA come from the germline V gene. DNA for the CDR3: TGTGTCAGCACGCCTTCAGGGATAGATCAGCCCCAGCATTTT. Translated, it gives CVSTPSGIDQPQHF.

The chain uses TRBV7-9 and TRBJ2-5; 9 nucleotides line up with TRBD2. The CDR3 is made up of 17 amino acids. Per the germline V gene, CDR1 is SEHNR and CDR2 is FQNEAQ (reference sequence). Trimming took 5 bases from V and 1 from J; bases not matched to a gene: 11. As DNA, the CDR3 is TGTGCCAGCAGCGCCGTACGTACTAGCGGGCCCCAAGAGACCCAGTACTTC. Translating it yields CASSAVRTSGPQETQYF.

V and J are TRBV6-6 and TRBJ2-2; D is possibly TRBD1 (6 bases). There are 15 residues in the CDR3. With 7 bases removed from V and 0 bases from J, the gap between germline ends came to 12 bases. Germline CDR1 MNHNY, CDR2 SVGAGI (reference sequence). The CDR3 sequence is CASTKEGANTGELFF. The CDR3 DNA follows: TGTGCCAGCACCAAAGAGGGGGCGAACACCGGGGAGCTGTTTTTT.

The chain joins TRBV20-1 to TRBJ1-6; D gene ambiguous. V was pared by 3 bases and J by 7 bases, with 16 bases between. Germline lookup yields CDR1 DFQATT and CDR2 SNEGSKA (reference sequence). This CDR3 has 15 amino acids. CDR3 residues: CSASPISGGNSPLHF. CDR3 coding DNA: TGCAGTGCTAGTCCCATCTCGGGAGGAAATTCACCCCTCCACTTT.

The V and J genes are TRBV7-6 and TRBJ2-5; 11 bases match TRBD2. With 1 base clipped from V and 5 bases from J, the junction kept 6 bases outside the gene matches. The CDR3 extends over 16 amino acids. Germline V lookup: CDR1 SGHVS, CDR2 FNYEAQ. CDR3 sequence reads: CASSLVTSGSAETQYF. The CDR3 region has the DNA TGTGCCAGCAGCTTAGTTACTAGCGGGAGTGCGGAGACCCAGTACTTC.

This clonotype came up once. CDR3 DNA: TGCAGTGCACCGCGGGGGACAAACATGAACACTGAAGCTTTCTTT. Residues: CSAPRGTNMNTEAFF. J is TRBJ1-1 and V is TRBV20-1, with D maybe TRBD1 (6 bases). There are 15 residues in the CDR3. Trimming left V 6 bases short and J 0 bases short, with 17 bases between. CDR1 is DFQATT, CDR2 SNEGSKA, per germline (reference sequence).

This clonotype was seen at least ten times. V and J are TRBV6-2 or TRBV6-3 and TRBJ1-1; 7 bases match TRBD1. The germline V gene has CDR1 MNHEY and CDR2 SVGEGT. The ends lost 4 bases at V and 5 bases at J; junction bases unmatched: 7. The CDR3 extends over 14 amino acids. For the CDR3, the DNA is TGTGCCAGCAGTTGGGGACAGTCGTGGACTGAAGCTTTCTTT. Its protein product is CASSWGQSWTEAFF.

This clonotype was counted ten times or more. The V and J genes are TRBV18 and TRBJ1-5; maybe TRBD1 (5 bases). CDR3 size: 13 residues. With 1 base removed from V and 5 bases from J, the gap between germline ends came to 6 bases. Germline V gene data show CDR1 as KGHSH and CDR2 as LQKENI. The CDR3 loop is CASSPQGHQPQHF. Written as DNA, the CDR3 is TGTGCCAGCTCACCACAGGGACATCAGCCCCAGCATTTT. Full variable domain (remainder filled in from reference TRBV18 and TRBJ1-5): NAGVMQNPRHLVRRRGQEARLRCSPMKGHSHVYWYRQLPEEGLKFMVYLQKENIIDESGMPKERFSAEFPKEGPSILRIQQVVRGDSAAYFCASSPQGHQPQHFGDGTRLSIL.

This clonotype was detected ten times or more. The chain uses TRBV2 and TRBJ2-7; tentatively, D is TRBD2 (5 bases). This CDR3 has 13 amino acids. The V end lost 7 bases, the J end lost 8 bases, and 18 bases lay between the germline ends. CDR1 is SNHLY and CDR2 is FYNNEI in the germline V gene. The CDR3 nucleotides read TGTGCCAGCACCCAAAGGCTGGAGGCCCAGCAGTACTTC. The encoded protein is CASTQRLEAQQYF.

In its sample, this clonotype was seen a few times. This sequence joins TRBV30 and TRBJ2-7; a possible D gene is TRBD2 (5 bases). The germline V gene encodes CDR1 GTSNPN and CDR2 SVGIG (reference sequence). The CDR3 totals 15 residues. V was trimmed by 0 bases and J by 2 bases, leaving 14 bases between them. Written as DNA, the CDR3 is TGTGCCTGGAGTGTACGGGATCGTCCTACCTACGAGCAGTACTTC. Protein: CAWSVRDRPTYEQYF. Full variable domain (outside the CDR3, taken from reference TRBV30 and TRBJ2-7): SQTIHQWPATLVQPVGSPLSLECTVEGTSNPNLYWYRQAAGRGLQLLFYSVGIGQISSEVPQNLSASRPQDRQFILSSKKLLLSDSGFYLCAWSVRDRPTYEQYFGPGTRLTVT.

The rearrangement uses TRBV10-2 and TRBJ1-1; 7 bases map to TRBD1. Losses at the gene ends were 8 bases for V and 2 bases for J; bases not matched to a gene: 11. CDR1 and CDR2 (germline): WSHSY, SAAADI. The CDR3 extends over 15 amino acids. For the CDR3, the DNA is TGCGCCAGCTCCCTCCCTGGACAGGCCAACACTGAAGCTTTCTTT. Translating it yields CASSLPGQANTEAFF.

This clonotype was picked up many times. V is TRBV10-3 and J is TRBJ1-1; tentatively, D is TRBD1 (5 bases). The V gene's germline CDR1 is ENHRY and CDR2 SYGVKD. V was shortened by 8 bases and J by 5 bases, with 15 bases between the two germline ends. The CDR3 has 13 amino acids. The CDR3 region has the DNA TGTGCCATCGGGACGAAAAAAGATACTGAAGCTTTCTTT. Its translation: CAIGTKKDTEAFF.

V usage is TRBV2 and J usage is TRBJ1-3; the D gene is possibly TRBD1 (5 bases). Trimming cost V 8 bases and J 6 bases, with 11 bases left between them. Germline CDR1 is SNHLY and CDR2 is FYNNEI. The CDR3 totals 12 residues. The CDR3: CASLGLVNTIYF. In nucleotides, the CDR3 is TGTGCCAGCCTGGGACTCGTAAACACCATATATTTT.

This clonotype came up many times. The V gene is TRBV11-2, the J gene TRBJ1-1, with 8 positions matching TRBD1. The germline V gene has CDR1 SGHAT and CDR2 FQNNGV. With 0 bases clipped from V and 6 bases from J, the junction kept 3 bases outside the gene matches. The CDR3 is made up of 14 amino acids. For the CDR3, the DNA is TGTGCCAGCAGCTTAGAACAGGGGGTCCCTGAAGCTTTCTTT. Translating it yields CASSLEQGVPEAFF. The whole variable domain, filled in from reference TRBV11-2 and TRBJ1-1, reads EAGVAQSPRYKIIEKRQSVAFWCNPISGHATLYWYQQILGQGPKLLIQFQNNGVVDDSQLPKDRFSAERLKGVDSTLKIQPAKLEDSAVYLCASSLEQGVPEAFFGQGTRLTVV.

The chain uses TRBV5-1 and TRBJ2-6; perhaps TRBD2 as D (5 bases). The CDR3 covers 17 residues. V was shortened by 4 bases and J by 2 bases, with 16 bases between the two germline ends. Germline CDR1 is SGHRS and CDR2 is YFSETQ. DNA of the CDR3: TGCGCCAGCAGCCGGACGGATCAAGCGGCTGGGGCCAACGTCCTGACTTTC. Translation gives CASSRTDQAAGANVLTF.

This clonotype was detected ten times or more. This chain links TRBV10-3 with TRBJ1-1; D gene unclear. The CDR3 loop spans 15 amino acids. Trimming cost V 0 bases and J 2 bases, with 10 bases left between them. Germline values: CDR1 ENHRY, CDR2 SYGVKD. The CDR3 DNA sequence: TGTGCCATCAGTGAGTCAACAGATTTTAACACTGAAGCTTTCTTT. Translation gives CAISESTDFNTEAFF.

This rearrangement joins TRBV12-3 or TRBV12-4 to TRBJ1-5, with unresolved D. The CDR3 runs 13 residues. V was pared by 0 bases and J by 5 bases, with 5 bases between. The CDR3 is CASSLAFDQPQHF. The CDR3 coding sequence is TGTGCCAGCAGTTTAGCGTTCGATCAGCCCCAGCATTTT.

This clonotype was counted ten times or more. This chain links TRBV7-6 with TRBJ2-7; 8 positions match TRBD2. The CDR3 runs 15 residues. The germline CDR1 and CDR2 sequences are SGHVS and FNYEAQ. Trimming took 5 bases from V and 5 from J; bases not matched to a gene: 11. The chain's CDR3 is CASSPRPGGYDEQYF. In nucleotides, the CDR3 is TGTGCCAGCAGCCCCCGTCCGGGAGGGTATGACGAGCAGTACTTC.

This clonotype has just one count. The V call is TRBV28, the J call TRBJ2-2; TRBD2 might be the D (6 bases). V was pared by 6 bases and J by 4 bases, with 12 bases between. CDR1 and CDR2 from the germline V gene are MDHEN and SYDVKM. The CDR3 is made up of 14 amino acids. The CDR3 here is CASRLPGGTGELFF. The CDR3 DNA reads TGTGCCAGCAGGTTACCCGGGGGCACCGGGGAGCTGTTTTTT.

This clonotype was counted at least ten times. The chain is built from TRBV7-3 and TRBJ2-2; 8 positions match TRBD2. Germline CDR1 reads SGHTA; CDR2 reads FQGTGA. Losses at the gene ends were 1 base for V and 7 bases for J; bases not matched to a gene: 20. The CDR3 has 20 amino acids. The CDR3: CASSLIPFRGSGKIGGELFF. The CDR3 bases are TGTGCCAGCAGCTTAATCCCCTTCCGTGGTAGCGGGAAAATCGGCGGGGAGCTGTTTTTT.